The 18 T cell receptor beta chains below come from one sample, sequenced in a study of response to subunit inactivated influenza vaccine. TCRdb fed the RT-PCR reads into MiXCR, producing one record per CDR3 protein. The sample lists about 700,000 distinct CDR3 sequences, over 11% occurring once. The material sequenced was PBMCs from blood, taken 14 to 15 days before vaccination. The receptors shown here come from a man aged 50-60 years who received an inactivated influenza vaccine.

The chain employs TRBV18 and TRBJ1-6; 8 bases are a match to TRBD1. Germline values: CDR1 KGHSH, CDR2 LQKENI. The J segment lost 6 bases and the V segment lost 8 bases, leaving 9 bases of the junction unmatched. This CDR3 contains 15 residues. The CDR3 bases are TGTGCCAGCACAATACGGACAGGGATTAATTCACCCCTCCACTTT. It specifies CASTIRTGINSPLHF.

Points on this clonotype: One junction end does not reproduce the germline sequence, and a read error may be involved. This chain uses TRBV5-1 with TRBJ1-2; 7 nucleotides align to TRBD1. CDR3 length: 12 amino acids. CDR1 is SGHRS, CDR2 YFSETQ, per germline. The chain's CDR3 is CASSDGQDRVQF. In DNA form, the CDR3 reads TGCGCCAGCAGCGACGGACAGGACCGGGTTCAATTC.

At least ten counts were recorded for this clonotype. CDR3 region: CASSQVILTGRSDTQYF. The CDR3 nucleotides read TGTGCCAGCAGTCAGGTTATTCTGACAGGGCGTTCAGATACGCAGTATTTT. V usage is TRBV6-1 and J usage is TRBJ2-3; 7 nucleotides match TRBD1. J gave up 4 bases and V 5 bases, and 15 bases lay outside the gene matches. The CDR3 totals 17 residues. The V gene's germline CDR1 is MNHNS and CDR2 SASEGT.

This clonotype was seen a single time. The rearrangement uses TRBV30 and TRBJ2-3; perhaps TRBD2 as D (5 bases). The CDR3 consists of 12 residues. Trimming removed 1 base from V and 3 bases from J, with 5 bases in between. The germline gives CDR1 GTSNPN, CDR2 SVGIG (reference sequence). CDR3 nucleotide sequence: TGTGCCTGGAGTGCGGGGACAGATACGCAGTATTTT. Amino acids: CAWSAGTDTQYF.

This clonotype turned up a few times. The chain combines TRBV4-3 with TRBJ2-1; a weak D match, TRBD2 (6 bases). Between the trimmed V and J ends, which lost 0 bases and 7 bases, there was a span of 13 bases. From germline, CDR1 is LGHNA and CDR2 YSLEER. The CDR3 is 15 residues long. The CDR3 DNA is TGCGCCAGCAGCCAAGAAGCTCTAGCGACAAATGAGCAGTTCTTC. As protein: CASSQEALATNEQFF.

This clonotype was detected only a few times. The DNA of the CDR3 is TGTGCCAGCAGCCAAGGCGGTGACAGGGGGTTTGAGCAGTACTTC. Its translation is CASSQGGDRGFEQYF. This chain uses TRBV4-2 with TRBJ2-7; 9 positions match TRBD1. Germline CDR1 LGHNA, CDR2 YNFKEQ. The CDR3 loop spans 15 amino acids. V dropped 1 base and J dropped 7; count of bases not matched to a gene: 8.

The chain links TRBV4-3 to TRBJ2-7, with D perhaps matching TRBD2 (6 bases). Germline CDR1 and CDR2: LGHNA and YSLEER. There are 15 residues in the CDR3. The germline V and J ends were trimmed by 0 bases and 6 bases, with 15 bases remaining between them. The CDR3 here is CASSQDIGGVREQYF. CDR3 nucleotide sequence: TGCGCCAGCAGCCAAGATATCGGAGGGGTCCGCGAGCAGTACTTC.

This chain links TRBV7-9 with TRBJ2-1; TRBD1 aligns across 7 bases. With V trimmed by 6 bases and J by 8 bases, 4 bases remained unmatched. Germline V gene sequence: CDR1 SEHNR, CDR2 FQNEAQ (reference sequence). CDR3 length: 12 amino acids. CDR3 sequence (DNA): TGTGCCAGCAGTGACAGGGTGTATGAGCAGTTCTTC. This encodes CASSDRVYEQFF.

This clonotype was seen ten or more times. V and J are TRBV12-3 or TRBV12-4 and TRBJ2-1; 10 positions match TRBD2. This CDR3 spans 15 amino acids. V shed 1 base and J 4 bases; nucleotides not matched to a gene: 1. The chain's CDR3 is CASSLVLAGYNEQFF. The CDR3 DNA is TGTGCCAGCAGTTTAGTACTAGCGGGGTACAATGAGCAGTTCTTC.

The chain couples TRBV7-2 to TRBJ1-2; 9 bases line up with TRBD1. Germline V lookup: CDR1 SGHTA, CDR2 FQGNSA. The CDR3 length is 14 residues. Unmatched junction bases numbered 5, after V lost 4 bases and J lost 5 bases. The CDR3 here is CASSSRTGEYGYTF. In DNA form, the CDR3 reads TGTGCCAGCAGCTCCAGGACAGGGGAGTATGGCTACACCTTC.

This chain links TRBV29-1 with TRBJ2-2, with a tentative D call TRBD1 (6 bases). This CDR3 is built from 16 residues. Germline V lookup: CDR1 SQVTM, CDR2 ANQGSEA. Trimming stripped 6 bases from V and 1 base from J, with 18 bases between. The CDR3 DNA sequence: TGCAGCGTCCTAAACGCCGACAGGTTGAACACCGGGGAGCTGTTTTTT. This codes for CSVLNADRLNTGELFF.

Ten or more counts support this clonotype. The rearrangement links TRBV7-9 to TRBJ2-2; no clear D. The length of the CDR3 is 17 residues. V gave up 0 bases and J gave up 0 bases, with 11 bases separating them. CDR1 and CDR2 from the germline V gene are SEHNR and FQNEAQ (reference sequence). The DNA for the CDR3 is TGTGCCAGCAGCTTAGCGCCACATTGGTCGAACACCGGGGAGCTGTTTTTT. Protein: CASSLAPHWSNTGELFF.

In this sample, this clonotype turned up many times. This chain connects TRBV5-1 to TRBJ2-7; a possible D gene is TRBD1 (5 bases). The germline V gene has CDR1 SGHRS and CDR2 YFSETQ. Trimming shortened V by 0 bases and J by 5 bases, and 15 bases separated the two germline ends. The length of the CDR3 is 15 residues. For the CDR3, the DNA is TGCGCCAGCAGCTTGGAGGGTGGGGCGCGGAACGAGCAGTACTTC. The encoded protein is CASSLEGGARNEQYF.

This clonotype occurred many times. The rearrangement uses TRBV6-6 and TRBJ1-5; 8 bases are a match to TRBD1. CDR1 and CDR2 (germline): MNHNY, SVGAGI (reference sequence). This CDR3 region has 13 residues. J was trimmed by 5 bases and V by 6 bases; bases with no gene match: 3. The CDR3 sequence is CASRDRGDQPQHF. The CDR3 DNA reads TGTGCCAGCAGAGACAGGGGTGATCAGCCCCAGCATTTT.

The chain combines TRBV7-2 with TRBJ2-7; perhaps TRBD1 as D (7 bases). This CDR3 contains 17 residues. Per germline, CDR1 SGHTA and CDR2 FQGNSA. The germline V and J ends were trimmed by 1 base and 3 bases, with 19 bases remaining between them. CDR3 in DNA: TGTGCCAGCAGCTTAGGGGCGTCCAGGGGGGACTTCTACGAGCAGTACTTC. Its translation is CASSLGASRGDFYEQYF.

The J gene is TRBJ2-5, the V gene TRBV7-2; possibly TRBD1 or TRBD2 for D (6 bases each). The germline gives CDR1 SGHTA, CDR2 FQGNSA. The CDR3 extends over 15 amino acids. The germline V and J ends were trimmed by 0 bases and 5 bases, with 13 bases remaining between them. The CDR3, as DNA: TGTGCCAGCAGCTTAGCGGGGGGCCCGGCGGAGACCCAGTACTTC. This codes for CASSLAGGPAETQYF.

The chain joins TRBV11-1 to TRBJ2-2, with 14 bases fitting TRBD2. Trimming took 5 bases from V and 0 from J; bases not matched to a gene: 11. CDR3 length: 20 amino acids. Germline lookup yields CDR1 SGHAT and CDR2 FQDESV (reference sequence). The CDR3 region has the DNA TGTGCCAGCAGCAGACCAGGAGGGACTAGCGGGAGAGCGAACACCGGGGAGCTGTTTTTT. Translated, it gives CASSRPGGTSGRANTGELFF. Combining the CDR3 with reference TRBV11-1 and TRBJ2-2 gives the whole variable domain EAEVAQSPRYKITEKSQAVAFWCDPISGHATLYWYRQILGQGPELLVQFQDESVVDDSQLPKDRFSAERLKGVDSTLKIQPAELGDSAMYLCASSRPGGTSGRANTGELFFGEGSRLTVL.

The V gene is TRBV5-1, the J gene TRBJ2-3; 7 bases are shared with TRBD1. CDR3 length equals 14 residues. Germline V CDR1 and CDR2: SGHRS, YFSETQ. Trimming at V came to 4 bases and at J to 2 bases, leaving 4 bases not matched to a gene. Here the CDR3 DNA reads TGCGCCAGCAGCCGGGACAGCCCCACAGATACGCAGTATTTT. It encodes CASSRDSPTDTQYF.